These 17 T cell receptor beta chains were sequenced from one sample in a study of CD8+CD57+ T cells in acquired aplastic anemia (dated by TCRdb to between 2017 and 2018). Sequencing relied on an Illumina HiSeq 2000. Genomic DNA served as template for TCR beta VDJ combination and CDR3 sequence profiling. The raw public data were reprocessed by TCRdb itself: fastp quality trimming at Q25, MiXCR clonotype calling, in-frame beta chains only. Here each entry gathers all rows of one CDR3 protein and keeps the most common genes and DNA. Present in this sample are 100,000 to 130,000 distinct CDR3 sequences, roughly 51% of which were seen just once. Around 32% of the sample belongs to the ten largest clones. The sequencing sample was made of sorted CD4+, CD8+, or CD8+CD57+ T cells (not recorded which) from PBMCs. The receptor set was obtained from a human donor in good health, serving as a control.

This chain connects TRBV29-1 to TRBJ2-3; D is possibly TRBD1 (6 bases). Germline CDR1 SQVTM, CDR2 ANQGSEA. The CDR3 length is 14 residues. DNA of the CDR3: TGCAGTACTCCGGGACACCTAATTACAGATACGCAGTATTTT. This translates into CSTPGHLITDTQYF.

Here the CDR3 DNA reads TGTGCCAGCAGTGGGCTAGGAGGAGAGACCCAGTACTTC. This translates into CASSGLGGETQYF. The chain combines TRBV2 with TRBJ2-5; D is possibly TRBD2 (5 bases). V was trimmed by 4 bases and J by 4 bases, leaving 10 bases between them. The length of the CDR3 is 13 residues. Looked up from germline, CDR1 is SNHLY and CDR2 is FYNNEI.

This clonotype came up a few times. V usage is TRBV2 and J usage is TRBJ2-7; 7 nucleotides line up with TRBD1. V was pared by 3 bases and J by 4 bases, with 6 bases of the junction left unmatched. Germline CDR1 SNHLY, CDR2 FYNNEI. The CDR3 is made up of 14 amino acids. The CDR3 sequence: CASSDVGTEYEQYF. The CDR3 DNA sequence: TGTGCCAGCAGTGATGTTGGGACAGAATACGAGCAGTACTTC. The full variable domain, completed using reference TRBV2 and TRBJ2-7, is EPEVTQTPSHQVTQMGQEVILRCVPISNHLYFYWYRQILGQKVEFLVSFYNNEISEKSEIFDDQFSVERPDGSNFTLKIRSTKLEDSAMYFCASSDVGTEYEQYFGPGTRLTVT.

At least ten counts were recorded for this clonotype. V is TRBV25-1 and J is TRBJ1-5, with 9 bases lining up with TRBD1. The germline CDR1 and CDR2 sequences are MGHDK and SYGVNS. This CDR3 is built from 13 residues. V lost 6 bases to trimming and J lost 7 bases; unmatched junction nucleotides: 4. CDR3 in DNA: TGTGCCAGCAGCGGACAGGGGAAACAGCCCCAGCATTTT. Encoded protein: CASSGQGKQPQHF.

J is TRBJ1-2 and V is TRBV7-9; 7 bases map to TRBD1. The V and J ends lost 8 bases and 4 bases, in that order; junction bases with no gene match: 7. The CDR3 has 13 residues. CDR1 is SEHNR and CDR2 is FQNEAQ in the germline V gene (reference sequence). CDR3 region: CASVRQGFYGYTF. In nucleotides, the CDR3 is TGTGCCAGCGTGAGACAGGGCTTCTATGGCTACACCTTC.

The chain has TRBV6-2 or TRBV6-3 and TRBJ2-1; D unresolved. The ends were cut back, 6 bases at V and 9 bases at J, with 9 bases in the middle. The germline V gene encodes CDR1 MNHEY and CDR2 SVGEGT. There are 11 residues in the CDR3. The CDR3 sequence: CASSTSSEQFF. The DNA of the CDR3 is TGTGCCAGCAGCACCTCGAGTGAGCAGTTCTTC.

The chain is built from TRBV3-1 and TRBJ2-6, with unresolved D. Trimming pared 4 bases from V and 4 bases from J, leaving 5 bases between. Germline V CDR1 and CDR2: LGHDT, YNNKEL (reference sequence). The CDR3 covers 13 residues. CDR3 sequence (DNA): TGTGCCAGCAGCCGAGAAGGGGCCAACGTCCTGACTTTC. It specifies CASSREGANVLTF.

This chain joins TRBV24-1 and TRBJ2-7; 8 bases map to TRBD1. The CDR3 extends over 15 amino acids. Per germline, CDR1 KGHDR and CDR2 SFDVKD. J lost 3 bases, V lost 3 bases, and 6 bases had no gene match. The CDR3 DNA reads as TGTGCCACCAGTGATCCACAGGGGGGATACTACGAGCAGTACTTC. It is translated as CATSDPQGGYYEQYF.

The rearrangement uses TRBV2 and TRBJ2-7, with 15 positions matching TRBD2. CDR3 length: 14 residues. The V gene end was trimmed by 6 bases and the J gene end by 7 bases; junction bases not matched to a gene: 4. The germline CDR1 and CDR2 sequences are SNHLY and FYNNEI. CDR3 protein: CASRPGLAGGEQYF. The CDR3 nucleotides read TGTGCCAGCAGGCCGGGACTAGCGGGGGGAGAGCAGTACTTC.

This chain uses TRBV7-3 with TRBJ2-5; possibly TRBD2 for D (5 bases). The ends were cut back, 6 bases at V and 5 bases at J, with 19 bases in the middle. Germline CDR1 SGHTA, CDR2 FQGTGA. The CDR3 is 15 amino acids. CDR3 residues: CASSARVRGGETQYF. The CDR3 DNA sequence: TGTGCCAGCAGTGCTAGGGTTCGGGGTGGGGAGACCCAGTACTTC.

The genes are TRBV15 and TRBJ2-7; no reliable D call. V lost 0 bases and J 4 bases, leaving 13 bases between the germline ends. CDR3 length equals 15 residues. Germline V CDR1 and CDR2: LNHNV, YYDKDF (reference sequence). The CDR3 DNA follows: TGTGCCACCAGCAGAGATGCGCACAGCCTTTACGAGCAGTACTTC. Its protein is CATSRDAHSLYEQYF.

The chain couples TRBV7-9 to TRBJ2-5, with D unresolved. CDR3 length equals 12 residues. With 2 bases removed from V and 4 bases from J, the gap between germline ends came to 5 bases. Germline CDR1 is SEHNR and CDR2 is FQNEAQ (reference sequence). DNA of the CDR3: TGTGCCAGCAGCTTACTCGGAGAGACCCAGTACTTC. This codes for CASSLLGETQYF. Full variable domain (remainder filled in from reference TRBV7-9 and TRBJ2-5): DTGVSQNPRHKITKRGQNVTFRCDPISEHNRLYWYRQTLGQGPEFLTYFQNEAQLEKSRLLSDRFSAERPKGSFSTLEIQRTEQGDSAMYLCASSLLGETQYFGPGTRLLVL.

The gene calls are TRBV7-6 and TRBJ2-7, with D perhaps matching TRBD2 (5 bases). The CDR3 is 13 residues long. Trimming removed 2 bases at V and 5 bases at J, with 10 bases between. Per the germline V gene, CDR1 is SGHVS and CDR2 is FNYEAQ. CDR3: CASSLLRVHEQYF. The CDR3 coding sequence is TGTGCCAGCAGCTTATTGCGGGTCCACGAGCAGTACTTC.

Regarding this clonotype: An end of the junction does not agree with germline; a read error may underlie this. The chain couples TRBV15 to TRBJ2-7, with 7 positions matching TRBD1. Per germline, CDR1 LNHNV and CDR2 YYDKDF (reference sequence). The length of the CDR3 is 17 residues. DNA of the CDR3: TGTGCCGCCAGCAGCCAAGCCGTGACAGGGAGCTCCTACGAGCAGTACTTC. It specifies CAASSQAVTGSSYEQYF.

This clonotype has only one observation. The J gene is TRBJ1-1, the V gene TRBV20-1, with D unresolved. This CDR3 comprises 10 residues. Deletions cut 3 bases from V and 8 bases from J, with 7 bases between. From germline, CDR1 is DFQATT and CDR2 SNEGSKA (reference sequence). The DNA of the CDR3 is TGCAGTGCTAGGAGGACCGAAGCTTTCTTT. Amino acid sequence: CSARRTEAFF.

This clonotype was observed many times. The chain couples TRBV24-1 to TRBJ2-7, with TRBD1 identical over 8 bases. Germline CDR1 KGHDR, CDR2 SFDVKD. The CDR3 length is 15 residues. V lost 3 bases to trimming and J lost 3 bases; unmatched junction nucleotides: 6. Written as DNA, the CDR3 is TGTGCCACCAGTGATCCTAGGACAGGGATCTACGAGCAGTACTTC. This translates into CATSDPRTGIYEQYF.

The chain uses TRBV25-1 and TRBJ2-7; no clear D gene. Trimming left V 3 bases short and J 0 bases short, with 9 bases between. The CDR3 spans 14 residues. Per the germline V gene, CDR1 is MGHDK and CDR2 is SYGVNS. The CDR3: CASSELSSSYEQYF. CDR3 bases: TGTGCCAGCAGTGAGTTGTCCAGCTCCTACGAGCAGTACTTC.